This T cell receptor (beta chain) is drawn from a study of blood T cell repertoires in COVID-19. Study information: COVID-19 samples, acute and convalescent, were from the United States, Italy and Spain. Sample material is recorded as cDNA or gDNA derived from T cells, B-cell-depleted T cells, or PBMCs.

Seattle-derived patients entered the study during active infection and were followed longitudinally. The CDR3 has 14 amino acids. After removal of 0 bases from V and 4 bases from J, the junction contained 3 bases not matched to a gene. From germline, CDR1 is SGHRS and CDR2 YFSETQ. The authors' processing: Amplification from reference gene primers served as the basis for estimated nucleated cell counts. The assay was immunoSEQ multiplex PCR, and TCRdb's table has in-frame clones only and misses some. V, J and clone size reflect that table, while D and trimming were determined from the DNA. The data show 400,000 to 450,000 clones, with 70% to 90% seen just once and 1.5% to 1.8% held by the top ten.

The sequence derives from a woman in her 40s with COVID-19, enrolled during active disease. The sample consisted of peripheral blood. V gene TRBV5-1 combines with J gene TRBJ1-1, with 7 nucleotides matching TRBD1. CDR3 DNA: TGCGCCAGCAGCTTGGACAGACAGGGCACTGAAGCTTTCTTT. Translation: CASSLDRQGTEAFF.